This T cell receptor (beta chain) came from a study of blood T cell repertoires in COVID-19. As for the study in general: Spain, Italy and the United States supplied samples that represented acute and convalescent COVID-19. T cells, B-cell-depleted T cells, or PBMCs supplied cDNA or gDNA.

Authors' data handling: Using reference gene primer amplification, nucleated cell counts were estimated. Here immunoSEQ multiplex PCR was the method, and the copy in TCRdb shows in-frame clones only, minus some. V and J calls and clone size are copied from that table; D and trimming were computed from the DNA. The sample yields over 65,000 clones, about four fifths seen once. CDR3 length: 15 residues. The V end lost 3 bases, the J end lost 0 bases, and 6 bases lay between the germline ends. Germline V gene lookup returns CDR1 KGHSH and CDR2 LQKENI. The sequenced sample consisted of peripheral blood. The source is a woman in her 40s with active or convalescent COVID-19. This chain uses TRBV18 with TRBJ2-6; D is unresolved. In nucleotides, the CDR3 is TGTGCCAGCTCACCTTCCCGCTCTGGGGCCAACGTCCTGACTTTC. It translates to CASSPSRSGANVLTF.